What follows are 10 T cell receptor beta chains derived from one specimen sequenced in a study of blood T cell repertoires in COVID-19. Assay: immunoSEQ multiplex PCR; the TCRdb copy retains only in-frame clones and omits some. The table includes about 170,000 clones, about four fifths detected once. The sequencing input was peripheral blood. These receptors originate from a man between 35 and 55 years old who had recovered from COVID-19.

The chain joins TRBV27 to TRBJ2-5; D unresolved. The CDR3 length is 13 residues. Trimming pared 2 bases from V and 5 bases from J, leaving 9 bases between. Germline V CDR1 and CDR2: MNHEY, SMNVEV (reference sequence). CDR3 protein: CASSLVPRETQYF. CDR3 bases: TGTGCCAGCAGTTTAGTCCCCAGGGAGACCCAGTACTTC.

This chain uses TRBV30 with TRBJ2-7; 9 nucleotides align to TRBD1. The V gene end was trimmed by 1 base and the J gene end by 5 bases; junction bases not matched to a gene: 0. The V gene's germline CDR1 is GTSNPN and CDR2 SVGIG (reference sequence). CDR3 length equals 12 residues. CDR3 sequence reads: CAWSGQGDEQYF. The CDR3 bases are TGTGCCTGGAGTGGACAGGGGGACGAGCAGTACTTC.

The CDR3 protein is CASSHGQGRYEQYF. The CDR3 nucleotides read TGTGCCAGCAGCCATGGACAGGGGCGCTACGAGCAGTACTTC. The genes are TRBV7-2 and TRBJ2-7; 9 bases agree with TRBD1. Losses at the gene ends were 5 bases for V and 3 bases for J; bases not matched to a gene: 5. This CDR3 spans 14 amino acids. Germline V gene data show CDR1 as SGHTA and CDR2 as FQGNSA.

The V and J genes are TRBV10-2 and TRBJ2-1; D is unclear. The CDR3 is 13 amino acids. Germline CDR1 WSHSY, CDR2 SAAADI. Trimming removed 9 bases at V and 0 bases at J, with 9 bases between. The CDR3 DNA reads TGCGCCAGTGCACGGAGCTCCTACAATGAGCAGTTCTTC. It is translated as CASARSSYNEQFF.

The gene calls are TRBV30 and TRBJ1-3; a weak D match, TRBD1 (6 bases). CDR1 is GTSNPN, CDR2 SVGIG, per germline (reference sequence). V was pared by 5 bases and J by 4 bases, with 15 bases between. CDR3 length: 14 residues. The CDR3 region is CAWDRQEPGNTIYF. In nucleotides, the CDR3 is TGTGCCTGGGATCGACAGGAGCCAGGAAACACCATATATTTT. Full variable domain (rest looked up from reference TRBV30 and TRBJ1-3): SQTIHQWPATLVQPVGSPLSLECTVEGTSNPNLYWYRQAAGRGLQLLFYSVGIGQISSEVPQNLSASRPQDRQFILSSKKLLLSDSGFYLCAWDRQEPGNTIYFGEGSWLTVV.

V is TRBV19 and J is TRBJ2-1; tentatively, D is TRBD2 (7 bases). Trimming took off 6 bases at V and 7 bases at J, with 22 bases between the two ends. The CDR3 contains 16 residues. The germline V gene has CDR1 LNHDA and CDR2 SQIVND (reference sequence). The CDR3 loop reads CASRRGLAERGNEQFF. Here the CDR3 DNA reads TGTGCCAGTAGGCGGGGGCTAGCGGAGAGGGGGAATGAGCAGTTCTTC.

The rearrangement joins TRBV27 to TRBJ2-7; 8 bases agree with TRBD2. The CDR3 extends over 13 amino acids. V lost 3 bases and J lost 6; bases outside the gene matches: 4. CDR1 is MNHEY, CDR2 SMNVEV, per germline (reference sequence). CDR3 region: CASSLGLDGEQYF. In DNA form, the CDR3 reads TGTGCCAGCAGTTTGGGACTAGATGGCGAGCAGTACTTC.

The rearrangement links TRBV6-6 to TRBJ2-1; possible D gene TRBD1, 6 bases. Germline assignment: CDR1 MNHNY and CDR2 SVGAGI (reference sequence). This CDR3 spans 15 amino acids. Trimming took off 5 bases at V and 1 base at J, with 12 bases between the two ends. The CDR3, as DNA: TGTGCCAGCAGTCCGAGAGGACAGTCCTACAATGAGCAGTTCTTC. Protein sequence: CASSPRGQSYNEQFF.

The chain employs TRBV5-1 and TRBJ2-3, with 7 bases matching TRBD2. CDR3 length: 16 residues. Germline values: CDR1 SGHRS, CDR2 YFSETQ. After removal of 0 bases from V and 3 bases from J, the junction contained 7 bases not matched to a gene. In DNA, the CDR3 is TGCGCCAGCAGCTTGGGTGCCAGCGGGGTAACAGATACGCAGTATTTT. Its translation is CASSLGASGVTDTQYF.

V is TRBV7-9 and J is TRBJ1-2; perhaps TRBD1 as D (6 bases). Per germline, CDR1 SEHNR and CDR2 FQNEAQ (reference sequence). The CDR3 loop spans 16 amino acids. V was trimmed by 1 base and J by 2 bases, leaving 14 bases between them. The CDR3 DNA reads as TGTGCCAGCAGCTTAGGTGGGACACTAGTCAACTATGGCTACACCTTC. It specifies CASSLGGTLVNYGYTF.